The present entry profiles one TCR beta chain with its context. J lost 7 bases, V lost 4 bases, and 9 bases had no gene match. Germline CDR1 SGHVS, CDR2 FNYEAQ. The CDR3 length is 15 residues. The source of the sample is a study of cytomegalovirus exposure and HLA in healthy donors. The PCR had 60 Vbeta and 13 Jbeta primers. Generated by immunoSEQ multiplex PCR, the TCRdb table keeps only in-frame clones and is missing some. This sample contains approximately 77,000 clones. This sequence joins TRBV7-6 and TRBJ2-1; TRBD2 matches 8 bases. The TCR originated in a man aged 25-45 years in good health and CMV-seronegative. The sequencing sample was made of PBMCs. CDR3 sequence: CASSSPGTRGNEQFF. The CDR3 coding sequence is TGTGCCAGCAGCTCGCCCGGGACTAGGGGTAATGAGCAGTTCTTC. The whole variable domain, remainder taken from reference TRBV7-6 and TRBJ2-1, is GAGVSQSPRYKVTKRGQDVALRCDPISGHVSLYWYRQALGQGPEFLTYFNYEAQQDKSGLPNDRFSAERPEGSISTLTIQRTEQRDSAMYRCASSSPGTRGNEQFFGPGTRLTVL.